This T cell receptor beta chain was captured in a study of blood T cell repertoires in COVID-19. This clone has ten or more counts. Germline CDR1 LNHDA, CDR2 SQIVND (reference sequence). Germline trimming cut 4 bases from V and 2 bases from J; bases unmatched to any gene: 6. The CDR3 has 15 residues. Profiled with immunoSEQ multiplex PCR; TCRdb holds only in-frame clones, not every one. The repertoire has 200,000 to 250,000 clones, around 85% of them found once; the top ten carry 2.4%. The chain recombines TRBV19 with TRBJ2-5; TRBD1 aligns across 8 bases. Sequencing used peripheral blood. This receptor was identified in a woman in her 70s with COVID-19, enrolled during active disease. The CDR3 nucleotides are TGTGCCAGTAGTAAAGGGGGGACAGGACAAGAGACCCAGTACTTC. Amino acid sequence: CASSKGGTGQETQYF.